This TCR beta chain comes out of a study of cytomegalovirus exposure and HLA in healthy donors. General study findings and limits: CMV antigen specificity was confirmed in vitro for three CMV-associated chains. In the roughly 120 validation repertoires, a later analysis found that first-cohort TCR clusters tended to co-occur.

Germline V gives CDR1 WNHNN, CDR2 SYGVQD (reference sequence). The CDR3 length is 14 residues. The V and J ends lost 5 bases and 4 bases respectively, with 14 bases between them. Regarding this clone: What it binds is not known.

Here immunoSEQ multiplex PCR was the method, and the copy in TCRdb shows in-frame clones only, minus some. The sample lists 100,000 to 150,000 clones; approximately 92% were seen once. J is TRBJ1-2 and V is TRBV10-1, with TRBD1 as a possible D gene (6 bases). This sequence was found in a woman between 18 and 30 years old in good health and CMV-seronegative. The sample consisted of PBMCs. Here the CDR3 reads CASSQSGASYGYTF. CDR3 nucleotides: TGCGCCAGCAGTCAATCAGGGGCTAGCTATGGCTACACCTTC.